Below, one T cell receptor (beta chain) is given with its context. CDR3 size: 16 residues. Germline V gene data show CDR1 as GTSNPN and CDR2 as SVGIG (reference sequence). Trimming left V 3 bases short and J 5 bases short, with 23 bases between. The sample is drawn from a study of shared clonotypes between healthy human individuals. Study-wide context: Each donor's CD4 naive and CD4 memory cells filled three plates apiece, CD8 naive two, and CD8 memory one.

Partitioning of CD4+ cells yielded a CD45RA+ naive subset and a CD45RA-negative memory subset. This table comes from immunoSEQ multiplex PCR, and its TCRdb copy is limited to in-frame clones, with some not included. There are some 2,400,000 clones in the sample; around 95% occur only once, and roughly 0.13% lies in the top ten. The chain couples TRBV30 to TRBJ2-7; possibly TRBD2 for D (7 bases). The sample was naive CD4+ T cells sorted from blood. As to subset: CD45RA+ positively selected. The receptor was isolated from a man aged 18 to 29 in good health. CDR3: CAWRRNGGGLWDEQYF. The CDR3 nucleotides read TGTGCCTGGAGGCGAAATGGGGGGGGCTTATGGGACGAGCAGTACTTC. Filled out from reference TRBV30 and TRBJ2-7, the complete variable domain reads SQTIHQWPATLVQPVGSPLSLECTVEGTSNPNLYWYRQAAGRGLQLLFYSVGIGQISSEVPQNLSASRPQDRQFILSSKKLLLSDSGFYLCAWRRNGGGLWDEQYFGPGTRLTVT.